This is a list of T cell receptor beta chains from one sample in a study of blood T cell repertoires in COVID-19. The protocol was immunoSEQ multiplex PCR, while the TCRdb copy is restricted to in-frame clones and leaves out a portion. Of tens of thousands of clones detected, 80% to 85% appear once; the ten largest clones hold 2.5% to 4%. Sequenced material: peripheral blood. The receptor set was obtained from a man in his forties or fifties with acute or convalescent COVID-19. Both conserved end residues are part of each CDR3. Each record gives: clone size, D gene, CDR3 length, J gene, V gene, CDR3 protein, CDR3 DNA. The D gene is left open where the match is weak. Clone size is shown for a subset of rows, as once, few, many or a class of expanded clone.

-	-	15	TRBJ1-1	TRBV5-1	CASSLGRQVNTEAFF	TGCGCCAGCAGCTTGGGGCGACAGGTGAACACTGAAGCTTTCTTT
few	TRBD1	17	TRBJ1-2	TRBV4-1	CASSQVGGDRGSVGYTF	TGCGCCAGCAGCCAAGTAGGGGGGGACAGGGGGTCGGTTGGCTACACCTTC
few	-	14	TRBJ2-1	TRBV20-1	CSASTPWDFNEQFF	TGCAGTGCTAGTACCCCTTGGGACTTCAATGAGCAGTTCTTC
-	TRBD2	15	TRBJ2-7	TRBV25-1	CASSDPGGDIYEQYF	TGTGCCAGCAGTGACCCGGGGGGGGACATCTACGAGCAGTACTTC
-	TRBD2	15	TRBJ2-5	TRBV3-1/TRBV3-2	CASSRQRGRQETQYF	TGTGCCAGCAGCCGACAGCGGGGGAGGCAAGAGACCCAGTACTTC
-	TRBD2	15	TRBJ2-1	TRBV5-1	CASGLLAGGYNEQFF	TGCGCCAGCGGACTACTAGCGGGAGGATACAATGAGCAGTTCTTC
-	TRBD1	16	TRBJ1-1	TRBV7-8	CASSRGTGVRNTEAFF	TGTGCCAGCAGCCGTGGGACAGGCGTTCGTAACACTGAAGCTTTCTTT
-	-	13	TRBJ1-2	TRBV30	CAWSQGLLAGYTF	TGTGCCTGGAGCCAGGGGCTGCTGGCCGGCTACACCTTC
-	-	14	TRBJ2-1	TRBV14	CASSKDSGAHEQFF	TGTGCCAGCAGCAAAGACAGTGGGGCCCATGAGCAGTTCTTC
-	TRBD2	15	TRBJ2-1	TRBV12-5	CASAPPGLAGFEQFF	TGTGCTAGTGCCCCACCGGGACTAGCGGGGTTTGAGCAGTTCTTC
once	-	15	TRBJ1-5	TRBV2	CASTTVEGSNQPQHF	TGTGCCAGCACCACAGTTGAGGGTAGCAATCAGCCCCAGCATTTT
once	TRBD1	13	TRBJ2-7	TRBV7-2	CASSWDRGGEQYF	TGTGCCAGCAGCTGGGACAGGGGAGGCGAGCAGTACTTC
-	-	13	TRBJ1-2	TRBV19	CASSSRVSYGYTF	TGTGCCAGTAGTTCCAGGGTGAGCTATGGCTACACCTTC
few	TRBD1	13	TRBJ1-3	TRBV10-3	CAIRQGPGNTIYF	TGTGCCATCAGACAGGGGCCCGGAAACACCATATATTTT
-	TRBD1	16	TRBJ2-2	TRBV5-4	CASSYGGQGGTGELFF	TGTGCCAGCAGCTATGGAGGACAGGGTGGCACCGGGGAGCTGTTTTTT
-	-	13	TRBJ2-7	TRBV20-1	CSASLEGINEQYF	TGCAGTGCTAGTTTAGAGGGTATTAACGAGCAGTACTTC
-	TRBD2	16	TRBJ2-3	TRBV27	CASRRSSGGSGDTQYF	TGTGCCAGCAGGCGGAGTAGCGGGGGCTCGGGAGATACGCAGTATTTT
-	TRBD1	15	TRBJ2-1	TRBV9	CASSARDRVWSEQFF	TGTGCCAGCAGCGCCCGGGACAGGGTATGGAGTGAGCAGTTCTTC